The 17 T cell receptor beta chains given below trace back to one sample, sequenced in a study of read filtering for tumor transcriptome and immune sequencing. This library used roughly 370 ng RNA and molecular barcoded adaptors spanning alpha/delta and beta/gamma chains. MiXCR, applied by TCRdb to the reads, yields one record per CDR3 protein. The sample carries around 140,000 distinct CDR3 sequences, approximately 13% recorded once. Material for sequencing was a population of CD138-negative cells sorted from bone marrow. These receptors were collected from a donor aged 40 or over with multiple myeloma.

The chain uses TRBV28 and TRBJ2-3; D call uncertain. Trimming shortened V by 3 bases and J by 3 bases, and 7 bases separated the two germline ends. Germline loops: CDR1 MDHEN, CDR2 SYDVKM. The CDR3 consists of 13 residues. In nucleotides, the CDR3 is TGTGCCAGCAGTTTGCCGGGTACAGATACGCAGTATTTT. Translation gives CASSLPGTDTQYF.

This clonotype was counted a few times. The chain carries TRBV27 and TRBJ2-1; 13 bases align to TRBD2. V shed 5 bases, J shed 8 bases, and the junction held 6 bases outside the gene matches. CDR1 is MNHEY and CDR2 is SMNVEV in the germline V gene (reference sequence). The CDR3 loop spans 15 amino acids. The CDR3 spells CASSPRGLAGDEQFF. CDR3 bases: TGTGCCAGCAGTCCGCGCGGACTAGCGGGAGATGAGCAGTTCTTC.

This clonotype has at least ten counts. This chain links TRBV4-3 with TRBJ2-7, with TRBD1 as a possible D gene (5 bases). Germline CDR1 is LGHNA and CDR2 is YSLEER. This CDR3 contains 17 residues. V was trimmed by 0 bases and J by 3 bases, leaving 18 bases between them. The CDR3 here is CASSQEASGLGDYEQYF. The CDR3, as DNA: TGCGCCAGCAGCCAAGAGGCCTCAGGCTTAGGGGACTACGAGCAGTACTTC.

This clonotype was observed many times. V is TRBV11-2 and J is TRBJ2-2; D ambiguous. The CDR3 totals 14 residues. V was trimmed by 2 bases and J by 4 bases, leaving 8 bases between them. Germline loops: CDR1 SGHAT, CDR2 FQNNGV. CDR3 loop: CASSLPGSTGELFF. For the CDR3, the DNA is TGTGCCAGCAGCTTACCAGGCTCCACCGGGGAGCTGTTTTTT.

A remark on this clonotype: This may arise from a read error, as a much more abundant clone is one base away. The CDR3 does not close with the conserved phenylalanine or tryptophan, likely indicating a read error. The chain has TRBV10-3 and TRBJ2-7; 7 bases map to TRBD1. With 7 bases clipped from V and 5 bases from J, the junction kept 8 bases outside the gene matches. This CDR3 has 13 residues. Germline values: CDR1 ENHRY, CDR2 SYGVKD. CDR3 DNA sequence: TGTGCCATCATCGTACAGGGGACCGACGAGCAGTACCTC. Protein: CAIIVQGTDEQYL.

The chain couples TRBV11-2 to TRBJ2-5; D is possibly TRBD1 or TRBD2 (5 bases each). V lost 5 bases and J lost 7, with 32 bases in between. There are 19 residues in the CDR3. Germline V gene lookup returns CDR1 SGHAT and CDR2 FQNNGV. The CDR3 DNA sequence: TGTGCCAGCAGCCGAGTCGGTGGGCCCGGGACCACTGAGAGTGGGACCCAGTACTTC. This codes for CASSRVGGPGTTESGTQYF.

This clonotype was recorded at least ten times. The V and J genes are TRBV20-1 and TRBJ1-6; unclear D gene. V lost 0 bases to trimming and J lost 7 bases, with 13 bases between them. CDR3 length: 15 amino acids. Germline V gene sequence: CDR1 DFQATT, CDR2 SNEGSKA (reference sequence). In DNA form, the CDR3 reads TGCAGTGCTAGAGATAATCTCGGATTCAATTCACCCCTCCACTTT. Amino acids: CSARDNLGFNSPLHF.

In this sample, this clonotype turned up a few times. At one end, the junction sequence differs from germline, possibly due to a read error. CDR3 amino acids: CSASKGGATSTDTQCF. The CDR3 DNA is TGCAGTGCTTCGAAAGGGGGGGCGACTAGCACAGATACGCAGTGTTTT. J is TRBJ2-3 and V is TRBV20-1; D might be TRBD2 (7 bases). The CDR3 extends over 16 amino acids. Germline CDR1 and CDR2: DFQATT and SNEGSKA (reference sequence).

This clonotype was seen many times. The V call is TRBV6-2 or TRBV6-3, the J call TRBJ2-1, with 9 bases identical to TRBD2. Germline V gene sequence: CDR1 MNHEY, CDR2 SVGEGT. The trim removed 0 bases at V and 9 bases at J, leaving 9 bases unmatched. The CDR3 covers 16 residues. CDR3: CASSYSTSGRQVEQFF. The CDR3 DNA reads as TGTGCCAGCAGTTACTCGACCAGCGGGAGGCAGGTTGAGCAGTTCTTC.

There are many counts of this clonotype. The V and J genes are TRBV6-4 and TRBJ2-1; 12 bases line up with TRBD2. V shed 4 bases, J shed 0 bases, and the junction held 1 base outside the gene matches. Germline values: CDR1 MRHNA, CDR2 SNTAGT. The CDR3 totals 16 residues. CDR3 bases: TGTGCCAGCAGTGTGACTAGCGGGAGCTCCTACAATGAGCAGTTCTTC. Translated, it gives CASSVTSGSSYNEQFF.

The chain has TRBV5-1 and TRBJ2-1, with unresolved D. The CDR3 is made up of 13 amino acids. Trimming removed 2 bases at V and 8 bases at J, with 11 bases between. Germline CDR1 SGHRS, CDR2 YFSETQ. The CDR3 coding sequence is TGCGCCAGCAGCTTTATTTCGAACGATGAGCAGTTCTTC. Translated, it gives CASSFISNDEQFF.

This clonotype occurred many times. The V and J genes are TRBV7-2 and TRBJ2-1; D unclear. The germline V gene encodes CDR1 SGHTA and CDR2 FQGNSA. V was clipped by 3 bases and J by 3 bases, with 3 bases between them. The CDR3 is made up of 12 amino acids. CDR3 loop: CASSLGYNEQFF. The DNA of the CDR3 is TGTGCCAGCAGCTTGGGCTACAATGAGCAGTTCTTC.

In this sample, this clonotype turned up many times. The chain recombines TRBV6-2 or TRBV6-3 with TRBJ2-1; D may correspond to TRBD1 or TRBD2 (5 bases each). The CDR3 is 15 residues long. Germline-derived CDR1 and CDR2 are MNHEY and SVGEGT. Trimming shortened V by 2 bases and J by 9 bases, and 17 bases separated the two germline ends. The CDR3 nucleotides read TGTGCCAGCAGTTACCCCGCCCCGGGGCTCCCTGAGCAGTTCTTC. Amino acids: CASSYPAPGLPEQFF.

Concerning this clonotype itself: One base away lies a much larger clone, so this may be a sequencing read error. The chain joins TRBV4-3 to TRBJ2-7; D gene unclear. Germline V gene data show CDR1 as LGHNA and CDR2 as YSLEER. Trimming cost V 2 bases and J 6 bases, with 14 bases left between them. This CDR3 is built from 14 residues. CDR3 sequence (DNA): TGCGCCAGCAGCCAAAAATGGTCTAGAAGCGAGCAGTACTTC. Amino acids: CASSQKWSRSEQYF.

There are many counts of this clonotype. The chain joins TRBV5-1 to TRBJ2-2; D call uncertain. Germline values: CDR1 SGHRS, CDR2 YFSETQ. This CDR3 comprises 16 residues. V was pared by 0 bases and J by 6 bases, with 15 bases between. Here the CDR3 DNA reads TGCGCCAGCAGCTTGGTGGGTCGTAGTTCCTCCGGGGAGCTGTTTTTT. This translates into CASSLVGRSSSGELFF.

Notes on this clonotype: A read error may be the cause here, since a much bigger clone is one base away. V and J are TRBV4-1 and TRBJ2-1; TRBD2 matches 9 bases. With 5 bases clipped from V and 9 bases from J, the junction kept 11 bases outside the gene matches. Looked up from germline, CDR1 is MGHRA and CDR2 is YSYEKL. The CDR3 runs 15 residues. CDR3 in amino acids: CASSSGNSGSGEQFF. CDR3 DNA: TGCGCCAGCAGCTCAGGGAATAGCGGGAGTGGTGAGCAGTTCTTC.

The sample holds a few counts of this clonotype. The gene calls are TRBV19 and TRBJ2-6; maybe TRBD1 (6 bases). Germline loops: CDR1 LNHDA, CDR2 SQIVND (reference sequence). CDR3 size: 16 residues. Deletions cut 4 bases from V and 4 bases from J, with 14 bases between. In DNA, the CDR3 is TGTGCCAGTAGTAGAATCAGGGGATCCGGGGCCAACGTCCTGACTTTC. Protein product: CASSRIRGSGANVLTF.